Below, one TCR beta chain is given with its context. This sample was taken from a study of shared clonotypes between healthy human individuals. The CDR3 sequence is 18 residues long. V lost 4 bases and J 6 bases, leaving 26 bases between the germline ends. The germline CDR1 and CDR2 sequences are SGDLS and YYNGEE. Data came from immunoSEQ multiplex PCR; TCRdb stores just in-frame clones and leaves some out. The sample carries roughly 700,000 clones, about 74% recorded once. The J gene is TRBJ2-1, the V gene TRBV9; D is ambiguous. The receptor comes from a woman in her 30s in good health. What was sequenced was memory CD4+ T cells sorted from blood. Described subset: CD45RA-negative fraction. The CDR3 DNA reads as TGTGCCAGCAGCCCGACCACGTGGGGTCTTCGTCCCTGCAATGAGCAGTTCTTC. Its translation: CASSPTTWGLRPCNEQFF. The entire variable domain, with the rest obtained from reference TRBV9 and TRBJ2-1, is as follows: DSGVTQTPKHLITATGQRVTLRCSPRSGDLSVYWYQQSLDQGLQFLIQYYNGEERAKGNILERFSAQQFPDLHSELNLSSLELGDSALYFCASSPTTWGLRPCNEQFFGPGTRLTVL.